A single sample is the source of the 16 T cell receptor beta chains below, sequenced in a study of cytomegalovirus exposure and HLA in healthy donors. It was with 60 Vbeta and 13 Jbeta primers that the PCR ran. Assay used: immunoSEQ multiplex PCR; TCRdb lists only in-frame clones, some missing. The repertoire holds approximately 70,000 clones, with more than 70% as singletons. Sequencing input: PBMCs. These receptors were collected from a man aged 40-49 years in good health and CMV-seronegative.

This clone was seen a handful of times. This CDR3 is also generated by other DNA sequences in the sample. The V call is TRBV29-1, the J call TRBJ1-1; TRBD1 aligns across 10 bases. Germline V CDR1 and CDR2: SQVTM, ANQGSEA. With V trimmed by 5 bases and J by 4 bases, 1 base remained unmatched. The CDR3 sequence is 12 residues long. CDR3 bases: TGCAGCGTTCGGACAGGGGGCACTGAAGCTTTCTTT. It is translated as CSVRTGGTEAFF.

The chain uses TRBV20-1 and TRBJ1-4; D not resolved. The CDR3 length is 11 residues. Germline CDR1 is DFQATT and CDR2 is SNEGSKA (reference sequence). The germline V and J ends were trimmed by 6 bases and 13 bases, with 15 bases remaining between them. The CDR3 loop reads CSADTAMGLFF. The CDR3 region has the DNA TGCAGTGCAGACACGGCAATGGGACTGTTTTTT.

The CDR3 sequence is CASSVLGLSYEQYF. CDR3 nucleotides: TGTGCCAGCAGTGTCCTGGGACTTTCTTACGAGCAGTACTTC. The chain is built from TRBV6-1 and TRBJ2-7; D is possibly TRBD2 (6 bases). Germline lookup yields CDR1 MNHNS and CDR2 SASEGT. V lost 4 bases to trimming and J lost 4 bases, with 14 bases between them. This CDR3 has 14 residues.

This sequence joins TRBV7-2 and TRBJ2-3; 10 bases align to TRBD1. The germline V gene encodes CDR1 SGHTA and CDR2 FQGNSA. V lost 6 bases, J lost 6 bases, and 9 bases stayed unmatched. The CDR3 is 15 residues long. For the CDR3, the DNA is TGTGCCAGCAGTTGGGACAGGGGATGGGTGGATACGCAGTATTTT. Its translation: CASSWDRGWVDTQYF. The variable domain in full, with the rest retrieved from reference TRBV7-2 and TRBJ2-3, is GAGVSQSPSNKVTEKGKDVELRCDPISGHTALYWYRQSLGQGLEFLIYFQGNSAPDKSGLPSDRFSAERTGGSVSTLTIQRTQQEDSAVYLCASSWDRGWVDTQYFGPGTRLTVL.

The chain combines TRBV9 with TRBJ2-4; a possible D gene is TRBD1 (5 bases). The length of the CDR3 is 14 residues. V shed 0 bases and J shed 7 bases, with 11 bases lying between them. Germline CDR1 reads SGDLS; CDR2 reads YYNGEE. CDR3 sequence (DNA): TGTGCCAGCAGCGTAGGTGGGGCCGCGAACATTCAGTACTTC. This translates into CASSVGGAANIQYF.

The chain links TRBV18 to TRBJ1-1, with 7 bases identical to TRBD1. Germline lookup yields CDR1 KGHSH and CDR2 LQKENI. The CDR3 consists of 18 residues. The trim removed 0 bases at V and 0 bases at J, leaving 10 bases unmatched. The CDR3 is CASSPPKDRITVNTEAFF. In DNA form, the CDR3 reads TGTGCCAGCTCACCACCCAAGGACAGGATTACCGTGAACACTGAAGCTTTCTTT.

This chain's CDR3 is CASSFRDRGYSPLHF. The CDR3 coding sequence is TGTGCCAGCAGTTTCCGGGACAGGGGGTATTCACCCCTCCACTTT. The chain carries TRBV27 and TRBJ1-6, with TRBD1 identical over 11 bases. Germline values: CDR1 MNHEY, CDR2 SMNVEV (reference sequence). This CDR3 has 15 residues. V trimming: 3 bases; J trimming: 8 bases; junction bases outside the gene matches: 3.

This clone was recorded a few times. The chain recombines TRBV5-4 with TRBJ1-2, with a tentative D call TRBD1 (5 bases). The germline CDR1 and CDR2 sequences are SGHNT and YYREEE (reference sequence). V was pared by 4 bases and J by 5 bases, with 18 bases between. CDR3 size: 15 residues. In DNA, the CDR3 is TGTGCCAGCAGCGCCTCCAGGGTCCCAGTATATGGCTACACCTTC. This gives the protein CASSASRVPVYGYTF.

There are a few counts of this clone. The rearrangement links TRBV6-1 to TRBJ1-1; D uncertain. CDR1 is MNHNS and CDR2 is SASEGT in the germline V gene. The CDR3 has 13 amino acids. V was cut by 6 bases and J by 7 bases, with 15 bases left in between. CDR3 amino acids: CASSQNTGSEAFF. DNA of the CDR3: TGTGCCAGCAGCCAAAATACGGGGAGTGAAGCTTTCTTT.

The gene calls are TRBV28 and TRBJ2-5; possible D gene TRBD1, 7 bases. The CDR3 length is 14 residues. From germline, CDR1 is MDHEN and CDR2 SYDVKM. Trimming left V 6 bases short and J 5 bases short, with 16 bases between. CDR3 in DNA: TGTGCCAGCAGCACATACAGGGGAGGCGAGACCCAGTACTTC. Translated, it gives CASSTYRGGETQYF.

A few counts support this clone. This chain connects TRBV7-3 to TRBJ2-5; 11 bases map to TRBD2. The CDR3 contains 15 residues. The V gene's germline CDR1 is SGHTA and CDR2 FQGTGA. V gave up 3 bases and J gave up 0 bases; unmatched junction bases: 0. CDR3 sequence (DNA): TGTGCCAGCAGCTTTAGCGGGGGGGACCAAGAGACCCAGTACTTC. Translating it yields CASSFSGGDQETQYF.

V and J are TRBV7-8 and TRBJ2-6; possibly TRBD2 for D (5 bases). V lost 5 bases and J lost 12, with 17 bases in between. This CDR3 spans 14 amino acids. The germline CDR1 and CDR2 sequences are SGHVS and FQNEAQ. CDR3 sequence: CASSLLDFPGVLTF. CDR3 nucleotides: TGTGCCAGCAGCCTCCTGGACTTTCCGGGCGTCCTGACTTTC.

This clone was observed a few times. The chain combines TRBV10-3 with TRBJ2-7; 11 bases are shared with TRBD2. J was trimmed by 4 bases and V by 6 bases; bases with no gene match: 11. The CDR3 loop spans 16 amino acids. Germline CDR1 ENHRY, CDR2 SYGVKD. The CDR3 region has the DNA TGTGCCATCAGCTATCGCCCGACTAGCGGGACGTACGAGCAGTACTTC. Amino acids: CAISYRPTSGTYEQYF.

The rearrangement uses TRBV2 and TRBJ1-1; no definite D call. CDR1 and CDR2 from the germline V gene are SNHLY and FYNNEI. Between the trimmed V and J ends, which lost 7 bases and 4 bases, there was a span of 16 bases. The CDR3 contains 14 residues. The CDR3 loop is CASTGESARTEAFF. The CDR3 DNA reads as TGTGCCAGCACGGGAGAGTCAGCTCGCACTGAAGCTTTCTTT.

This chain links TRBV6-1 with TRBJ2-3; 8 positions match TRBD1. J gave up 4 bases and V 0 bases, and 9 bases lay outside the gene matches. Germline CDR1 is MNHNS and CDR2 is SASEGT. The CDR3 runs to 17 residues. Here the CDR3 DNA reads TGTGCCAGCAGTGAAGCCCCTGTAAGACAGGGGTCAGATACGCAGTATTTT. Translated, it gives CASSEAPVRQGSDTQYF.

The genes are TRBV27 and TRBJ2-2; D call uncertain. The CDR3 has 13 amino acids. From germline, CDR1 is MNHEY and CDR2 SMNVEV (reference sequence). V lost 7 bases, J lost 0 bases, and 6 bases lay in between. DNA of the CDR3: TGTGCCAGCACCCCTACGAACACCGGGGAGCTGTTTTTT. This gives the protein CASTPTNTGELFF.